This T cell receptor beta chain originates from a study of T cell responses to AZD1222 COVID-19 vaccine (dated by TCRdb to the early 2020s). Looking at the study overall: TCR sequencing was performed for more than 230 trial participants, of whom around 200 were given two doses of AZD1222 and approximately 26 were given two doses of MenACWY control vaccine. Trial participants were enrolled by age into subgroups of 18-55, 56-69 and 70-plus years, and approximately 150, 30 and 60 TCR-sequenced participants, respectively, were included in these subgroups. Broader findings and caveats from the paper: Because no day 14 peak-response samples were available, repertoires were characterized only after the peak T cell response. The vaccine-associated CD4 TCRs covered the entire spike protein, and the dominant responses fell in regions 160-218 and 743-854. Nearly half of unique spike-specific TCRs reportedly recognized epitopes outside regions mutated in the B.1.351 and B.1.1.7 variants. Conclusions about previously exposed vaccinees are limited, since just six AZD1222 recipients were seropositive for SARS-CoV-2 at baseline. The 56-69-year group was small, and its depth increase did not reach significance, likely because of low power. After two AZD1222 doses, both the breadth and the depth of spike-specific TCRs were significantly higher than at day 0 and than in MenACWY recipients. Most participants were white British and females outnumbered males, and the authors suggested that clonal diversity may have been underestimated.

The time point label corresponds to: about 28 days (+/-7) after the second vaccine dose. AZD1222 recipients given second doses at about 4 weeks or at about 12 weeks were pooled, since spike-specific TCR depth and breadth were not found to differ between the two schedules. The vaccinee samples were drawn from two UK trials, COV001 and COV002, one of which was a single-blind randomized controlled phase 2/3 trial testing AZD1222 (ChAdOx1 nCoV-19) in healthy adults. For TCRbeta chain sequencing, PBMC samples were collected from trial participants at day 0 and at day 28 after the second dose. From its cysteine to its phenylalanine, the CDR3 spans 15 amino acids. Only the CDR3 region is kept as DNA, spanning 45 bases read in frame from base 1. V has 1 base trimmed and J has 6 bases trimmed; junction bases matching no gene number 5. CDR1 and CDR2 are read off the germline V gene as SGHVS and FNYEAQ. The CDR3 regions of human TCRbeta chains were analyzed by immunosequencing. The paper's processing steps were these. Repertoire TCRs were checked for matches against a reference library of SARS-CoV-2-specific TCRs that had been generated using the MIRA antigen-specificity platform. Breadth meant the fraction of unique TCRs that were SARS-CoV-2-associated, whereas depth meant the fraction of total T cells that were SARS-CoV-2-associated. Using the MIRA data, each spike-specific TCR was mapped to the spike region that the TCR reacts to and placed in a CD4 or CD8 class. Log10-transformed breadth and depth values were compared by one-way ANOVA with Sidak's multiple comparisons tests. TCRdb obtained this table from immuneACCESS and retained in-frame rearrangements with V and J assigned. These tables miss some clones; where compared with another copy, unresolved V genes account for less than half of the shortfall, and the remainder is unexplained. The V and J calls and clone size are taken from that table; D and trimming were inferred from the DNA. A total of roughly 180,000 clones appear in this sample, 90% to 95% of them only once. The ten largest clones add up to around 1.6% of the sample.

As concerns this clone: There is no known antigen for this receptor. The input lacks base qualities; no much larger clone sits a single base away.

The specimen comprised peripheral blood, sampled 28 days after the second AZD1222 dose. The sequence was collected from an adult who received the AZD1222 COVID-19 vaccine. This chain is built from TRBV7-6 and TRBJ1-3; TRBD1 fits 8 bases in the junction. The CDR3 protein is CASSLGTGGKNTIYF. DNA sequence: TGTGCCAGCAGCTTAGGAACAGGGGGTAAAAACACCATATATTTT.